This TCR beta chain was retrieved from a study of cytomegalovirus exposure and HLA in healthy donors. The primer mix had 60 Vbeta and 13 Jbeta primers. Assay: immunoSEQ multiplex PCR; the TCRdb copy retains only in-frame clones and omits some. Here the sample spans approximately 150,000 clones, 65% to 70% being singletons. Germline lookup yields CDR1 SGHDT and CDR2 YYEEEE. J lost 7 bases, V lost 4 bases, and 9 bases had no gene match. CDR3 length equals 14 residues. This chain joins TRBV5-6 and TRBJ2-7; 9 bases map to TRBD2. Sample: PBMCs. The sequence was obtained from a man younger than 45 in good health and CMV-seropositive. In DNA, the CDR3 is TGTGCCAGCAGCCCGGGACTAGCCCACCAAGAGCAGTACTTC. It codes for CASSPGLAHQEQYF.